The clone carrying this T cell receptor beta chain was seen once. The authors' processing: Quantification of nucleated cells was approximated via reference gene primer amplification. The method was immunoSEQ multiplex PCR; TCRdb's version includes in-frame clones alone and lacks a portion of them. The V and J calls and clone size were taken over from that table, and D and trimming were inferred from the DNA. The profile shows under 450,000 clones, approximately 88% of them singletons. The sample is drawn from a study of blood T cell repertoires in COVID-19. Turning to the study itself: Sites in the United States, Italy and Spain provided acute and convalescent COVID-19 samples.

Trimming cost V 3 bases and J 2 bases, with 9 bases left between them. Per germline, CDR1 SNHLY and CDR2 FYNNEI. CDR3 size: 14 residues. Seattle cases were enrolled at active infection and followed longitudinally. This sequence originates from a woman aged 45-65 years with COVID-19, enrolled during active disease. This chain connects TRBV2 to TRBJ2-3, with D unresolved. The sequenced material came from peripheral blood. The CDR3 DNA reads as TGTGCCAGCAGTGACAACCGCGCCACAGATACGCAGTATTTT. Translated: CASSDNRATDTQYF.